The present entry profiles one T cell receptor (beta chain) with its context. The data originate from a study of blood T cell repertoires in COVID-19. Study at large: T cells, B-cell-depleted T cells, or PBMCs supplied cDNA or gDNA.

This CDR3 has 11 amino acids. Germline lookup yields CDR1 SGHNT and CDR2 YENEEA. V was trimmed by 8 bases and J by 4 bases, leaving 9 bases between them. Only in-frame clones appear in the TCRdb table, and some are missing; sequencing was by immunoSEQ multiplex PCR. The sample lists a few hundred thousand clones; about 91% were seen once. The chain recombines TRBV11-3 with TRBJ2-7, with TRBD1 as a possible D gene (5 bases). The clonotype originates from an elderly man with acute or convalescent COVID-19. The sequenced sample consisted of peripheral blood. CDR3 residues: CASRRVYEQYF. The CDR3 DNA reads TGTGCCAGCCGCAGGGTTTACGAGCAGTACTTC.